The clone carrying this T cell receptor beta chain appeared a few times. Its specificity is not known. Germline CDR1 reads MNHEY; CDR2 reads SVGAGI. This CDR3 is 16 amino acids long. Trimming removed 2 bases from V and 4 bases from J; junction bases left unmatched: 9. Sequencing targeted expressed TCRB transcripts, as all isolated RNA had been reverse transcribed. Data came from immunoSEQ multiplex PCR; TCRdb stores just in-frame clones and leaves some out. The sample holds 860,000 or so clones, 15% to 20% seen once. Sampling consisted of one heparinised blood draw per donor, averaging approximately 120 mL. The record originates from a study of beta chain features in type 1 diabetes. Points from the study as a whole: In all four CD4+ subsets, TCRB CDR3 length was significantly, moderately reduced in type 1 diabetes.

This receptor was taken from a woman under 30 in good health. What was sequenced was naive CD4+ T cells from blood. V is TRBV6-5 and J is TRBJ2-3; 7 bases are shared with TRBD2. This chain's CDR3 is CASSYRGGRSADTQYF. CDR3 bases: TGTGCCAGCAGTTACCGGGGCGGGAGAAGCGCAGATACGCAGTATTTT.